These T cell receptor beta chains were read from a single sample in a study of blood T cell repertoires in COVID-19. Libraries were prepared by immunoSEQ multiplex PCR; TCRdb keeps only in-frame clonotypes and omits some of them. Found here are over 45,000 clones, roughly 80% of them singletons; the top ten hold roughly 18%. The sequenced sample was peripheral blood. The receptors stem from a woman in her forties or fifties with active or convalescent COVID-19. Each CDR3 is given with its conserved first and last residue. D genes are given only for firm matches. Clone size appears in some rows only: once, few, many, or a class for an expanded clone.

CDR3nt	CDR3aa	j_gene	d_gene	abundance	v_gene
TGTGCCAGTACCGATCCGGGACAGGGGAATAATTCACCCCTCCACTTT	CASTDPGQGNNSPLHF	TRBJ1-6	TRBD1	-	TRBV19
TGTGCCAGCAGCCTTGGGGGGAATGAAAAACTGTTTTTT	CASSLGGNEKLFF	TRBJ1-4	-	-	TRBV12-3/TRBV12-4
TGCGCCAGCAGCCACCTCATAGGACAGGGAGTCTCCTACGAGCAGTACTTC	CASSHLIGQGVSYEQYF	TRBJ2-7	TRBD1	-	TRBV4-1
TGTGCCAGCTGGGGAGGGGACCACAATGAGCAGTTCTTC	CASWGGDHNEQFF	TRBJ2-1	TRBD2	-	TRBV2
TGTGCCAGCTCACCACCCGTAATGGGTAGCAGCTCTGGAAACACCATATATTTT	CASSPPVMGSSSGNTIYF	TRBJ1-3	-	-	TRBV18
TGTGCCAGCAGCTTAGTTGACCGGAGGGAGCAGTACTTC	CASSLVDRREQYF	TRBJ2-7	-	-	TRBV11-2
TGCGCCAGCAGCCAAGGTGCTAATCCAAACACCGGGGAGCTGTTTTTT	CASSQGANPNTGELFF	TRBJ2-2	-	once	TRBV4-1
TGCGCCAGCAGCCAAACGGACAGGAACACTGAAGCTTTCTTT	CASSQTDRNTEAFF	TRBJ1-1	-	many	TRBV4-1
TGTGCCAGCAGTGGGGCTTCAGGCCTCAATCAGCCCCAGCATTTT	CASSGASGLNQPQHF	TRBJ1-5	-	few	TRBV27
TGTGCCAGCAGCCAGAGGGGACTAGAGTCAGATACGCAGTATTTT	CASSQRGLESDTQYF	TRBJ2-3	TRBD2	-	TRBV3-1/TRBV3-2
TGTGCCAGCAGCTTAGCCCCAGGGCGGTACGAGCAGTACTTC	CASSLAPGRYEQYF	TRBJ2-7	-	-	TRBV7-2
TGTGCCAGCAGCATCCTAGCGGGCGTCGACAATGAGCAGTTCTTC	CASSILAGVDNEQFF	TRBJ2-1	TRBD2	once	TRBV7-2
TGTGCCAGCAGCGGCGAGGGGGATGGCTACACCTTC	CASSGEGDGYTF	TRBJ1-2	-	-	TRBV7-8
TGTGCCAGCAATCGACTAGCGGAAGGGGAGACCCAGTACTTC	CASNRLAEGETQYF	TRBJ2-5	TRBD2	-	TRBV2
TGTGCCAGCAGTTCCGGGACATTAGCCAGGACCGGGGAGCTGTTTTTT	CASSSGTLARTGELFF	TRBJ2-2	-	-	TRBV28
TGTGCCAGCTCACCCCGGACAGGAGAGAACACTGAAGCTTTCTTT	CASSPRTGENTEAFF	TRBJ1-1	TRBD1	-	TRBV18
TGTGCCAGTAGTCGCAGCGGGAGGCCGGGGGAGCAGTACTTC	CASSRSGRPGEQYF	TRBJ2-7	TRBD2	few	TRBV19
TGCGCCAGCAGCTTGAGCCCTGGACTAGCGGGAGTTCACAATGAGCAGTTCTTC	CASSLSPGLAGVHNEQFF	TRBJ2-1	TRBD2	once	TRBV5-1
TGTGCCAGCAGTGAAGGGACAGGACGGAAGGAGTTCTTC	CASSEGTGRKEFF	TRBJ2-1	TRBD1	once	TRBV6-1
TGTGCCAGCACCGATACAGGGGGCAATTCACCCCTCCACTTT	CASTDTGGNSPLHF	TRBJ1-6	TRBD1	few	TRBV27
TGTGCCAGCAGCTTGGGAGGCGGAAGCACAGATACGCAGTATTTT	CASSLGGGSTDTQYF	TRBJ2-3	-	-	TRBV11-2
TGTGCCAGCAGTTCAGGGGCTGGTAATGAAAAACTGTTTTTT	CASSSGAGNEKLFF	TRBJ1-4	-	-	TRBV25-1
TGCAGCGGAGGGGGCAAGGGGACTGAAGCTTTCTTT	CSGGGKGTEAFF	TRBJ1-1	TRBD1	-	TRBV29-1
TGTGCCAGCAGCCGTAGCGGGAGGTCCTACGAGCAGTACTTC	CASSRSGRSYEQYF	TRBJ2-7	TRBD2	few	TRBV6-5
TGTGCCAGTAGTGGAAGGGAGGGAGGGGTAGCCAAAAACATTCAGTACTTC	CASSGREGGVAKNIQYF	TRBJ2-4	TRBD2	-	TRBV19
TGTGCCAGCAGCTTAGCGGCTAGCGGGAGCGGGGAGCAGTACTTC	CASSLAASGSGEQYF	TRBJ2-7	TRBD2	-	TRBV7-6
TGTGCCAGCAGCCCCCCGGGACTAGCACGAAATGAGCAGTTCTTC	CASSPPGLARNEQFF	TRBJ2-1	TRBD2	-	TRBV2
TGTGCCAGCAGCCAAGATCGACTAGCGGGAGGCTTCTTTCGGGAGACCCAGTACTTC	CASSQDRLAGGFFRETQYF	TRBJ2-5	TRBD2	-	TRBV3-1/TRBV3-2
TGTGCCAGTACTCTCTCGGAGGGCAGTAAGAGCAATCAGCCCCAGCATTTT	CASTLSEGSKSNQPQHF	TRBJ1-5	-	-	TRBV19
TGTGCCACCAGCGGTGGGTGGGCAGGGACCTACGAGCAGTACTTC	CATSGGWAGTYEQYF	TRBJ2-7	-	-	TRBV15
TGTGCCAGCAGCTTCCGCGGGAGAAAGATCACTGGGGCCAACGTCCTGACTTTC	CASSFRGRKITGANVLTF	TRBJ2-6	TRBD2	-	TRBV7-9
TGTGCCAGCTCACCACCCGTACTAGACCCAGGCTACGAGCAGTACTTC	CASSPPVLDPGYEQYF	TRBJ2-7	-	-	TRBV18
TGCAGCGTCGGGAGACAGGGGGCAGGGAATGAGCAGTTCTTC	CSVGRQGAGNEQFF	TRBJ2-1	TRBD1	many	TRBV29-1
TGCAGCGTTGCCGACAGGGTCGGGAATTCACCCCTCCACTTT	CSVADRVGNSPLHF	TRBJ1-6	TRBD1	-	TRBV29-1
TGTGCCAGCAGCTTAGCGTATCGACAGGGAGGCAATCAGCCCCAGCATTTT	CASSLAYRQGGNQPQHF	TRBJ1-5	TRBD1	once	TRBV7-6
TGTGCCTGGAGTGGTGGGACTAGTAGGACAGAGACCCAGTACTTC	CAWSGGTSRTETQYF	TRBJ2-5	TRBD2	-	TRBV30
TGTGCCAGCAGCTCGAACGGACAGGGGGCGAAGGAGACCCAGTACTTC	CASSSNGQGAKETQYF	TRBJ2-5	TRBD1	-	TRBV7-9
TGTGCCACCAGTACAGACAGGGGGCTCTACGAGCAGTACTTC	CATSTDRGLYEQYF	TRBJ2-7	TRBD1	-	TRBV15
TGCGCCAGCAGCCACTCGACTAGCGGGCATATTCCCTACGAGCAGTACTTC	CASSHSTSGHIPYEQYF	TRBJ2-7	TRBD2	-	TRBV4-1
TGCGCCAGCAGCCAAGATGGGGACAGGAAACCCCTCCACTTT	CASSQDGDRKPLHF	TRBJ1-6	TRBD1	-	TRBV4-1
TGTGCCAGCAGCCCCAGGGACAGGGACTATGGCTACACCTTC	CASSPRDRDYGYTF	TRBJ1-2	TRBD1	-	TRBV5-5
TGTGCCAGCAGCCCCTTTCTGGGGCGGGAGACCCAGTACTTC	CASSPFLGRETQYF	TRBJ2-5	-	-	TRBV7-2
TGTGCCAGCAGCTTGGAGGGGAGGACAGATACGCAGTATTTT	CASSLEGRTDTQYF	TRBJ2-3	-	-	TRBV5-6
TGTGCCAGCAGCTTAGATAAAAACGGAGCTTTCTTT	CASSLDKNGAFF	TRBJ1-1	-	-	TRBV13
TGCAGCGTTGCCCAGACAGGGGGCACTGAAGCTTTCTTT	CSVAQTGGTEAFF	TRBJ1-1	TRBD1	-	TRBV29-1